What follows are 3 T cell receptor beta chains derived from one specimen sequenced in a study of T cells after posttransplantation cyclophosphamide. Generated by immunoSEQ multiplex PCR, the TCRdb table keeps only in-frame clones and is missing some. This table holds about 22,000 clones, over 95% found once. Cells defined as naive were viable CD3+CD4+ or CD3+CD8+ and CCR7+CD45RA+CD45RO-CD95-CD27+CD28+. The sequenced material came from naive CD4+ T cells sorted from PBMCs. These receptors all come from a man aged 45-65 years in good health, CMV-negative, and a related stem cell transplant donor.

This sequence joins TRBV5-4 and TRBJ1-3; a weak D match, TRBD1 (5 bases). Germline V lookup: CDR1 SGHNT, CDR2 YYREEE (reference sequence). The CDR3 has 16 residues. V dropped 4 bases and J dropped 0 bases, with 14 bases sitting between them. The CDR3 DNA follows: TGTGCCAGCAGCGCAGCGACAGACAACTCTGGAAACACCATATATTTT. Encoded protein: CASSAATDNSGNTIYF.

V and J are TRBV19 and TRBJ2-1; TRBD2 matches 9 bases. This CDR3 has 14 amino acids. Germline CDR1 reads LNHDA; CDR2 reads SQIVND (reference sequence). After removal of 7 bases from V and 7 bases from J, the junction contained 8 bases not matched to a gene. The CDR3 loop is CASMRAGGLNEQFF. The CDR3 DNA sequence: TGTGCCAGTATGAGGGCGGGGGGGCTTAATGAGCAGTTCTTC.

The chain couples TRBV7-9 to TRBJ1-5, with D possibly being TRBD1 (6 bases). The germline gives CDR1 SEHNR, CDR2 FQNEAQ (reference sequence). The CDR3 runs 15 residues. Trimming pared 5 bases from V and 3 bases from J, leaving 14 bases between. CDR3 sequence: CASSAGAGVNQPQHF. The CDR3 DNA reads as TGTGCCAGCAGCGCTGGGGCAGGGGTCAATCAGCCCCAGCATTTT. Looking up the rest from reference TRBV7-9 and TRBJ1-5 gives the full variable domain: DTGVSQNPRHKITKRGQNVTFRCDPISEHNRLYWYRQTLGQGPEFLTYFQNEAQLEKSRLLSDRFSAERPKGSFSTLEIQRTEQGDSAMYLCASSAGAGVNQPQHFGDGTRLSIL.